These 14 T cell receptor beta chains originate from one sample sequenced in a study of OX40 agonist ivuxolimab in advanced cancers. TCRdb's copy holds only in-frame clones and misses some; the assay was immunoSEQ multiplex PCR. The sample gives fewer than 30,000 clones, roughly four fifths of which show up once; around 28% is in the top ten. The source was CD4+ or CD8+ T cells sorted from blood, collected in a trial of the OX40 agonist ivuxolimab. The source is an adult with an advanced solid tumor such as melanoma, head and neck, liver or kidney cancer.

In the case of this clone: The junction shows a germline mismatch at one end, possibly a read error. The gene calls are TRBV9 and TRBJ2-1; D is uncertain. This CDR3 spans 14 amino acids. Germline V lookup: CDR1 SGDLS, CDR2 YYNGEE. As DNA, the CDR3 is TGTGCCAGCGGCGTCAACAGCGTTATCAATGAGCAGTTCTTC. Protein sequence: CASGVNSVINEQFF.

The rearrangement uses TRBV25-1 and TRBJ2-3; the match to TRBD1 covers 7 bases. This CDR3 spans 14 amino acids. Trimming cost V 8 bases and J 4 bases; bases outside gene matches: 9. Germline CDR1 is MGHDK and CDR2 is SYGVNS. DNA for the CDR3: TGTGCCAGCGGAGACAGGGTTAGGTCAGATACGCAGTATTTT. It encodes CASGDRVRSDTQYF. The entire variable domain, with the rest obtained from reference TRBV25-1 and TRBJ2-3, is as follows: EADIYQTPRYLVIGTGKKITLECSQTMGHDKMYWYQQDPGMELHLIHYSYGVNSTEKGDLSSESTVSRIRTEHFPLTLESARPSHTSQYLCASGDRVRSDTQYFGPGTRLTVL.

The V gene is TRBV28, the J gene TRBJ1-1; no reliable D call. Trimming pared 6 bases from V and 9 bases from J, leaving 20 bases between. The CDR3 runs to 14 residues. CDR1 and CDR2 (germline): MDHEN, SYDVKM. CDR3 in DNA: TGTGCCAGCAGGGAAGACGACGGGGAAAGGAAAGCTTTCTTT. This encodes CASREDDGERKAFF.

The chain employs TRBV29-1 and TRBJ2-7; D tentatively fits TRBD1 or TRBD2 (6 bases each). CDR3 length equals 16 residues. The V gene's germline CDR1 is SQVTM and CDR2 ANQGSEA. V lost 0 bases and J lost 4, with 19 bases in between. CDR3 region: CSVEDGGWRGSYEQYF. In DNA, the CDR3 is TGCAGCGTTGAAGACGGCGGGTGGAGGGGGTCATACGAGCAGTACTTC.

This rearrangement joins TRBV4-1 to TRBJ2-1; TRBD2 matches at 9 bases. CDR1 is MGHRA, CDR2 YSYEKL, per germline. V lost 6 bases to trimming and J lost 1 base; unmatched junction nucleotides: 4. The CDR3 runs to 15 residues. CDR3 nucleotides: TGCGCCAGCAGACGACTAGCGGAGTCCTACAATGAGCAGTTCTTC. Its translation: CASRRLAESYNEQFF.

In its sample, this clone ranks as large (0.1 to 1%). The chain combines TRBV18 with TRBJ2-3; D call uncertain. This CDR3 comprises 16 residues. Deletions cut 2 bases from V and 1 base from J, with 13 bases between. Germline values: CDR1 KGHSH, CDR2 LQKENI. CDR3 protein: CASSPLAIKGTDTQYF. For the CDR3, the DNA is TGTGCCAGCTCACCATTGGCAATAAAGGGCACAGATACGCAGTATTTT.

CDR3 DNA sequence: TGTGCCAGCAGTTTTGTACAGGCCTACAATGAGCAGTTCTTC. Its translation is CASSFVQAYNEQFF. The genes are TRBV28 and TRBJ2-1; possibly TRBD1 for D (5 bases). Germline-derived CDR1 and CDR2 are MDHEN and SYDVKM. V lost 3 bases and J 2 bases, leaving 8 bases between the germline ends. CDR3 length equals 14 residues.

The V gene is TRBV5-1, the J gene TRBJ1-2; 10 bases fit TRBD1. The germline gives CDR1 SGHRS, CDR2 YFSETQ. The V and J ends lost 4 bases and 1 base, in that order; junction bases with no gene match: 10. The CDR3 is 17 amino acids. DNA of the CDR3: TGCGCCAGCAGCGCCGCCGGGACAGGGGAACTTAACTATGGCTACACCTTC. Translating it yields CASSAAGTGELNYGYTF.

The chain recombines TRBV4-2 with TRBJ1-5, with D hard to call. V gave up 1 base and J gave up 0 bases, with 7 bases separating them. In germline, CDR1 is LGHNA, CDR2 YNFKEQ. The CDR3 totals 15 residues. CDR3 DNA: TGTGCCAGCAGCCAAGGACAATATAGCAATCAGCCCCAGCATTTT. This encodes CASSQGQYSNQPQHF.

CDR3 loop: CASSGSTGLGAGELFF. CDR3 coding DNA: TGTGCCAGCAGTGGGTCGACAGGGTTGGGGGCCGGGGAGCTGTTTTTT. The chain carries TRBV2 and TRBJ2-2, with TRBD1 matching over 7 bases. The CDR3 contains 16 residues. Losses at the gene ends were 4 bases for V and 6 bases for J; bases not matched to a gene: 11. Germline V gene sequence: CDR1 SNHLY, CDR2 FYNNEI.

The V gene is TRBV7-8, the J gene TRBJ2-1, with 7 bases matching TRBD2. The CDR3 runs to 16 residues. After removal of 4 bases from V and 5 bases from J, the junction contained 11 bases not matched to a gene. Germline V gene lookup returns CDR1 SGHVS and CDR2 FQNEAQ. DNA of the CDR3: TGTGCCAGCAGCTCAGCGGGGAGCCAGTGGGACAATGAGCAGTTCTTC. Its protein is CASSSAGSQWDNEQFF.

This rearrangement joins TRBV6-4 to TRBJ2-3; D remains unclear. CDR1 MRHNA and CDR2 SNTAGT come from the germline V gene. Trimming shortened V by 2 bases and J by 7 bases, and 7 bases separated the two germline ends. The CDR3 extends over 12 amino acids. CDR3 in amino acids: CASSDRRYTQYF. CDR3 sequence (DNA): TGTGCCAGCAGTGACCGTCGTTATACGCAGTATTTT.

The chain uses TRBV5-1 and TRBJ1-1; D unclear. V was cut by 3 bases and J by 0 bases, with 15 bases left in between. Germline CDR1 SGHRS, CDR2 YFSETQ. This CDR3 has 16 residues. The CDR3, as DNA: TGCGCCAGCAGCTCCCTTTTTGGAGGCATGAACACTGAAGCTTTCTTT. It encodes CASSSLFGGMNTEAFF.

The chain joins TRBV5-1 to TRBJ2-7, with D possibly matching TRBD1 (7 bases). This CDR3 has 14 amino acids. The V end was cut by 4 bases, the J end by 5 bases, with 16 bases between. Germline-derived CDR1 and CDR2 are SGHRS and YFSETQ. CDR3 residues: CASSHRRGPDEQYF. The CDR3, as DNA: TGCGCCAGCAGCCATCGGAGGGGGCCCGACGAGCAGTACTTC.